These 27 T cell receptor beta chains came from one sample sequenced in a study of shared T cell receptors in the human thymus. Assay used: immunoSEQ multiplex PCR; TCRdb lists only in-frame clones, some missing. The sample has some 660,000 clones, more than 75% seen once. These data are also associated with another study on human thymus T cells.

Specimen: thymocytes. These receptors were obtained from a boy younger than two with a congenital heart defect.

V usage is TRBV7-8 and J usage is TRBJ2-1, with D maybe TRBD2 (7 bases). The CDR3 extends over 16 amino acids. V was pared by 7 bases and J by 9 bases, with 25 bases between. The germline V gene has CDR1 SGHVS and CDR2 FQNEAQ. The CDR3 here is CASTRGEGVVVCEQFF. CDR3 nucleotide sequence: TGTGCCAGCACTCGGGGGGAGGGGGTAGTGGTTTGTGAGCAGTTCTTC.

The V call is TRBV4-1, the J call TRBJ2-6; 8 bases fit TRBD2. This CDR3 is built from 17 residues. Trimming cost V 2 bases and J 0 bases; bases outside gene matches: 3. The germline V gene has CDR1 MGHRA and CDR2 YSYEKL. CDR3 residues: CASSQLAGDSGANVLTF. The CDR3 DNA reads TGCGCCAGCAGCCAACTAGCGGGTGACTCTGGGGCCAACGTCCTGACTTTC.

The J gene is TRBJ1-5, the V gene TRBV15, with D unresolved. Trimming left V 1 base short and J 2 bases short, with 6 bases between. The CDR3 is 14 amino acids. CDR1 is LNHNV and CDR2 is YYDKDF in the germline V gene (reference sequence). The CDR3 region has the DNA TGTGCCACCAGCAGAGTTTTAGGCAATCAGCCCCAGCATTTT. It encodes CATSRVLGNQPQHF. Based on the CDR3 plus reference TRBV15 and TRBJ1-5, the full variable domain is DAMVIQNPRYQVTQFGKPVTLSCSQTLNHNVMYWYQQKSSQAPKLLFHYYDKDFNNEADTPDNFQSRRPNTSFCFLDIRSPGLGDTAMYLCATSRVLGNQPQHFGDGTRLSIL.

The rearrangement joins TRBV4-3 to TRBJ2-5; 8 nucleotides line up with TRBD1. CDR3 length equals 16 residues. CDR1 LGHNA and CDR2 YSLEER come from the germline V gene. V trimming: 4 bases; J trimming: 2 bases; junction bases outside the gene matches: 9. This chain's CDR3 is CASSPADREPQETQYF. The CDR3 bases are TGCGCCAGCAGCCCGGCGGACAGGGAGCCGCAAGAGACCCAGTACTTC.

The chain has TRBV6-1 and TRBJ2-5; D perhaps matches TRBD1 (5 bases). Trimming removed 3 bases from V and 0 bases from J, with 11 bases in between. Germline V lookup: CDR1 MNHNS, CDR2 SASEGT. The CDR3 is made up of 15 amino acids. DNA of the CDR3: TGTGCCAGCAGTGACAGACAGACGTACCAAGAGACCCAGTACTTC. Amino acids: CASSDRQTYQETQYF.

The chain recombines TRBV5-4 with TRBJ2-7; weak D call: TRBD1 (5 bases). The CDR3 has 15 residues. Germline CDR1 SGHNT, CDR2 YYREEE (reference sequence). Trimming stripped 4 bases from V and 1 base from J, with 15 bases between. The CDR3 loop reads CASSPETGSSYEQYF. Here the CDR3 DNA reads TGTGCCAGCAGCCCCGAAACAGGATCTTCCTACGAGCAGTACTTC.

The V and J genes are TRBV4-3 and TRBJ1-1; maybe TRBD1 (6 bases). Germline assignment: CDR1 LGHNA and CDR2 YSLEER. This CDR3 has 14 amino acids. The V gene lost 4 bases and the J gene lost 4 bases, with 13 bases spanning the gap. In nucleotides, the CDR3 is TGCGCCAGCAGCCTGAACAGGGTTAGCACTGAAGCTTTCTTT. This sequence encodes CASSLNRVSTEAFF.

This clone was detected only once. This chain uses TRBV21-1 with TRBJ1-4. TRBV21-1 has pseudogene status. CDR3 length: 14 residues. CDR3 residues: CASSKDPGNAERFF. The CDR3 coding sequence is TGTGCCAGCAGCAAAGATCCGGGGAATGCAGAACGGTTTTTT.

The V gene is TRBV13, the J gene TRBJ2-3; TRBD1 matches at 7 bases. With 6 bases clipped from V and 3 bases from J, the junction kept 9 bases outside the gene matches. The CDR3 spans 15 residues. The V gene's germline CDR1 is PRHDT and CDR2 FYEKMQ (reference sequence). CDR3 residues: CASSKDRDWTDTQYF. The CDR3 nucleotides read TGTGCCAGCAGTAAAGACAGGGATTGGACAGATACGCAGTATTTT.

The chain couples TRBV29-1 to TRBJ2-2, with TRBD2 matching 7 bases. The germline V gene has CDR1 SQVTM and CDR2 ANQGSEA. CDR3 length: 13 residues. The V segment lost 5 bases and the J segment 2 bases; nucleotides outside the gene matches: 2. CDR3 sequence reads: CSVSSGNTGELFF. CDR3 DNA: TGCAGCGTTTCTAGCGGAAACACCGGGGAGCTGTTTTTT.

V usage is TRBV5-1 and J usage is TRBJ1-1, with D possibly TRBD1 on 5 matching bases. The CDR3 consists of 17 residues. Trimming shortened V by 0 bases and J by 1 base, and 16 bases separated the two germline ends. The germline V gene has CDR1 SGHRS and CDR2 YFSETQ. The CDR3 loop is CASSLGRRTGWNTEAFF. CDR3 in DNA: TGCGCCAGCAGCTTGGGACGGCGTACAGGTTGGAACACTGAAGCTTTCTTT.

This chain links TRBV7-2 with TRBJ2-7, with 7 bases aligning to TRBD1. Germline trimming cut 5 bases from V and 3 bases from J; bases unmatched to any gene: 13. CDR1 and CDR2 from the germline V gene are SGHTA and FQGNSA. There are 16 residues in the CDR3. In DNA form, the CDR3 reads TGTGCCAGCAGCGGACAGGTGGAAAGGGCACGCTACGAGCAGTACTTC. Translated: CASSGQVERARYEQYF.

J is TRBJ2-3 and V is TRBV4-3, with D possibly matching TRBD1 (5 bases). The germline V gene encodes CDR1 LGHNA and CDR2 YSLEER. CDR3 length: 14 amino acids. Between the trimmed V and J ends, which lost 1 base and 8 bases, there was a span of 13 bases. Here the CDR3 reads CASSQGLGPATQYF. CDR3 in DNA: TGCGCCAGCAGCCAAGGGTTGGGGCCTGCTACGCAGTATTTT.

This clone came up once. The V gene is TRBV5-6, the J gene TRBJ2-1, with 7 bases lining up with TRBD1. V lost 8 bases, J lost 15 bases, and 17 bases stayed unmatched. The germline gives CDR1 SGHDT, CDR2 YYEEEE. This CDR3 contains 13 residues. In nucleotides, the CDR3 is TGTGCCAGTCCGACAGGGCAGGGGATTAGTGGGTTCTTC. Translation gives CASPTGQGISGFF.

This rearrangement joins TRBV6-6 to TRBJ2-1; TRBD2 aligns across 8 bases. With V trimmed by 5 bases and J by 7 bases, 10 bases remained unmatched. Per germline, CDR1 MNHNY and CDR2 SVGAGI (reference sequence). CDR3 length equals 15 residues. The chain's CDR3 is CASSPQRGPGNEQFF. DNA of the CDR3: TGTGCCAGCAGTCCACAGCGGGGGCCGGGGAATGAGCAGTTCTTC.

V and J are TRBV27 and TRBJ1-1; no firm D call. Germline lookup yields CDR1 MNHEY and CDR2 SMNVEV (reference sequence). V dropped 6 bases and J dropped 2 bases, with 19 bases sitting between them. The CDR3 totals 16 residues. The CDR3 nucleotides read TGTGCCAGCAGCCGCCTGCGGGAGGGTGGAAACACTGAAGCTTTCTTT. Protein: CASSRLREGGNTEAFF.

The V and J genes are TRBV30 and TRBJ2-3, with 10 nucleotides matching TRBD2. Trimming took 5 bases from V and 7 from J; bases not matched to a gene: 9. CDR3 size: 14 residues. The germline gives CDR1 GTSNPN, CDR2 SVGIG (reference sequence). CDR3 residues: CAWFGSGGVYTQYF. CDR3 DNA: TGTGCCTGGTTCGGGAGCGGGGGGGTGTATACGCAGTATTTT.

The chain combines TRBV28 with TRBJ1-1; D unclear. Germline CDR1 and CDR2: MDHEN and SYDVKM. V was shortened by 0 bases and J by 1 base, with 15 bases between the two germline ends. This CDR3 is 17 amino acids long. CDR3 coding DNA: TGTGCCAGCAGTTTATGCACAGCGGCCCATTCGAACACTGAAGCTTTCTTT. Its protein is CASSLCTAAHSNTEAFF.

The chain combines TRBV28 with TRBJ1-6, with TRBD1 as a possible D gene (5 bases). The CDR3 is made up of 13 amino acids. V was cut by 6 bases and J by 9 bases, with 12 bases left in between. CDR1 and CDR2 (germline): MDHEN, SYDVKM. Written as DNA, the CDR3 is TGTGCCAGCAGCTCCCACAGGTCTTCACCCCTCCACTTT. Its protein is CASSSHRSSPLHF.

The V and J genes are TRBV9 and TRBJ2-1; maybe TRBD2 (6 bases). The germline CDR1 and CDR2 sequences are SGDLS and YYNGEE. This CDR3 comprises 17 residues. V lost 2 bases and J 8 bases, leaving 23 bases between the germline ends. CDR3 residues: CASSVRPKGGPWDEQFF. CDR3 DNA: TGTGCCAGCAGCGTGAGGCCCAAGGGAGGCCCGTGGGATGAGCAGTTCTTC.

In nucleotides, the CDR3 is TGTGCCAGCAGCCCCCTGGACAGGGATCCTTTTGCTTTCTTT. As protein: CASSPLDRDPFAFF. The chain uses TRBV28 and TRBJ1-1; 8 positions match TRBD1. CDR1 is MDHEN, CDR2 SYDVKM, per germline. V dropped 6 bases and J dropped 11; count of bases not matched to a gene: 14. The CDR3 has 14 residues.

This clone was observed a single time. The J gene is TRBJ1-2, the V gene TRBV28; the match to TRBD1 covers 9 bases. Trimming took 7 bases from V and 2 from J; bases not matched to a gene: 11. The CDR3 has 16 residues. Germline V gene sequence: CDR1 MDHEN, CDR2 SYDVKM. This chain's CDR3 is CASTRTGVQGNYGYTF. In DNA, the CDR3 is TGTGCCAGCACCAGGACAGGGGTGCAAGGGAACTATGGCTACACCTTC.

The chain couples TRBV4-3 to TRBJ2-7; TRBD2 matches at 11 bases. The CDR3 runs 15 residues. Per the germline V gene, CDR1 is LGHNA and CDR2 is YSLEER. The V gene end was trimmed by 1 base and the J gene end by 2 bases; junction bases not matched to a gene: 1. CDR3 sequence: CASSQGLAGPYEQYF. The CDR3 nucleotides read TGCGCCAGCAGCCAAGGACTAGCGGGGCCCTACGAGCAGTACTTC.

The genes are TRBV14 and TRBJ2-7, with D uncertain. The germline V gene encodes CDR1 SGHDN and CDR2 FVKESK. There are 14 residues in the CDR3. V lost 4 bases and J 3 bases, leaving 13 bases between the germline ends. The CDR3 loop is CASSPPTANYEQYF. The CDR3 DNA reads as TGTGCCAGCAGCCCCCCGACTGCCAACTACGAGCAGTACTTC.

The chain has TRBV20-1 and TRBJ2-3; possible D gene TRBD1, 6 bases. This CDR3 has 11 amino acids. Germline V gives CDR1 DFQATT, CDR2 SNEGSKA (reference sequence). Trimming removed 6 bases at V and 8 bases at J, with 12 bases between. In DNA, the CDR3 is TGCAGTGCCCCAGGGGCGGTTACGCAGTATTTT. It specifies CSAPGAVTQYF.

This clone has a single count. J is TRBJ1-1 and V is TRBV2; D gene ambiguous. The CDR3 runs 12 residues. Trimming stripped 8 bases from V and 4 bases from J, with 11 bases between. The germline gives CDR1 SNHLY, CDR2 FYNNEI. CDR3 bases: TGTGCCAGCCCCAGAACGGGCACTGAAGCTTTCTTT. This encodes CASPRTGTEAFF. The full variable domain, its missing parts supplied by reference TRBV2 and TRBJ1-1, is EPEVTQTPSHQVTQMGQEVILRCVPISNHLYFYWYRQILGQKVEFLVSFYNNEISEKSEIFDDQFSVERPDGSNFTLKIRSTKLEDSAMYFCASPRTGTEAFFGQGTRLTVV.

The gene calls are TRBV27 and TRBJ2-7; 7 nucleotides line up with TRBD1. Germline V CDR1 and CDR2: MNHEY, SMNVEV (reference sequence). The CDR3 covers 14 residues. Trimming took 6 bases from V and 2 from J; bases not matched to a gene: 7. In DNA, the CDR3 is TGTGCCAGCAGCCGGGGACAGAAACCCTACGAGCAGTACTTC. This codes for CASSRGQKPYEQYF.